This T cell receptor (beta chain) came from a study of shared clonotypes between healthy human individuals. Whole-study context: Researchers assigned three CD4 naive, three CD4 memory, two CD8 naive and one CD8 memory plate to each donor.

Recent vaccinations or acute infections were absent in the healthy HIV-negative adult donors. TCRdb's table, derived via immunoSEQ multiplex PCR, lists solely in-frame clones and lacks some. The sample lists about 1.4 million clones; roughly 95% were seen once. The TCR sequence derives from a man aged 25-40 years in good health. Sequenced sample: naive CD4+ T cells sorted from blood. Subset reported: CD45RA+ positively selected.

The CDR3 region has the DNA TGCGCCAGCAGCTTCGGGACTAGCAGATTTGCGCAGTATTTT. Its translation: CASSFGTSRFAQYF. The chain carries TRBV5-1 and TRBJ2-3; 9 nucleotides match TRBD2. Germline V gene data show CDR1 as SGHRS and CDR2 as YFSETQ. The CDR3 totals 14 residues. V gave up 2 bases and J gave up 10 bases; unmatched junction bases: 8.